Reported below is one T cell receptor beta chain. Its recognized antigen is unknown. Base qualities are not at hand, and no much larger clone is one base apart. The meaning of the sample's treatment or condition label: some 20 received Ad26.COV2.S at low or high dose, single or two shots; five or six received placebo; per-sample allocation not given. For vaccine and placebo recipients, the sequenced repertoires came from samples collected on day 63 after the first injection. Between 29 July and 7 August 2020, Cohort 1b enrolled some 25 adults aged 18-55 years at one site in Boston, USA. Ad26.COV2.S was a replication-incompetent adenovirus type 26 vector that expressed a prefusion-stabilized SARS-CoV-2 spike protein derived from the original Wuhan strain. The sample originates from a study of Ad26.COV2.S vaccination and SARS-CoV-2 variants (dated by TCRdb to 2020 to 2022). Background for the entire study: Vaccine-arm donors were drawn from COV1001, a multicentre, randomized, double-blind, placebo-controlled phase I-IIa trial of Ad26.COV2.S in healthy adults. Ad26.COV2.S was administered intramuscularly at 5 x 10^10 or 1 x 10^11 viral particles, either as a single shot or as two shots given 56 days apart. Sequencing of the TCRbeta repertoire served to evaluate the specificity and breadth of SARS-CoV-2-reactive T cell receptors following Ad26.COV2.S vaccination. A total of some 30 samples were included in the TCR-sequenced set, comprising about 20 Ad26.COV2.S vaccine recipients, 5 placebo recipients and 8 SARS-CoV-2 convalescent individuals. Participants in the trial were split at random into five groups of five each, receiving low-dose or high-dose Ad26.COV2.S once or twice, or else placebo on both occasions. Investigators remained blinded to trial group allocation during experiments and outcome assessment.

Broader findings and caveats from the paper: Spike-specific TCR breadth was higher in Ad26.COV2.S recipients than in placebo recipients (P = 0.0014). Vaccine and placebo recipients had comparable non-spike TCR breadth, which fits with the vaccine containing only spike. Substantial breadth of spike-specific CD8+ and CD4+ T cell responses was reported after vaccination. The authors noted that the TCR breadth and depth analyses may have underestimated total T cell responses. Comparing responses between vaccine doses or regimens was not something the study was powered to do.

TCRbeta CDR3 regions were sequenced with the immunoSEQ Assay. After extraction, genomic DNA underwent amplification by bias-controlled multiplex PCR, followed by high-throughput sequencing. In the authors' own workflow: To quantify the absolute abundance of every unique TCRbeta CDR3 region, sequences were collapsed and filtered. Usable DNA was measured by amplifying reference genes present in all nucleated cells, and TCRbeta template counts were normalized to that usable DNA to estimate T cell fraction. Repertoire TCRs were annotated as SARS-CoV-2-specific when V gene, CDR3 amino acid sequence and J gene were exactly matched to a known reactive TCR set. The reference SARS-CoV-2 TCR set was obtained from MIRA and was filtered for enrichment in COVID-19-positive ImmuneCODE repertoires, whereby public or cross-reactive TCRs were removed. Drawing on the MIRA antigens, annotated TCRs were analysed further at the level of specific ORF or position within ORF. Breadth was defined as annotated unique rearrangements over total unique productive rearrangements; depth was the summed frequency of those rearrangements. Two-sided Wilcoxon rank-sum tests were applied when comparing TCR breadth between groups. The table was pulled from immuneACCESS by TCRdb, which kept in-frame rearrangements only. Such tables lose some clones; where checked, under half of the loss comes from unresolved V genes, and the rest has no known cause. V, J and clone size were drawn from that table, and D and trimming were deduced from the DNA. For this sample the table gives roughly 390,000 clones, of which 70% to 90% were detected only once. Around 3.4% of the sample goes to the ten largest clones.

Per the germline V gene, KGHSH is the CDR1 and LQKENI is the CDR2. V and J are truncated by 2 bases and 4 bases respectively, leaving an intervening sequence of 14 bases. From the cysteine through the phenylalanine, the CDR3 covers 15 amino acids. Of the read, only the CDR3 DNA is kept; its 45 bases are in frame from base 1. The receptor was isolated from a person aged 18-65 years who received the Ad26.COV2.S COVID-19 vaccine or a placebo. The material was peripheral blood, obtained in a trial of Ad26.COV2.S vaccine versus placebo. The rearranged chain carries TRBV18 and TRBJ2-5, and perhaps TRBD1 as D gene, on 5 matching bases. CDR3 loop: CASSPTGEAPETQYF. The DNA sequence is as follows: TGTGCCAGCTCACCAACAGGAGAAGCCCCAGAGACCCAGTACTTC.